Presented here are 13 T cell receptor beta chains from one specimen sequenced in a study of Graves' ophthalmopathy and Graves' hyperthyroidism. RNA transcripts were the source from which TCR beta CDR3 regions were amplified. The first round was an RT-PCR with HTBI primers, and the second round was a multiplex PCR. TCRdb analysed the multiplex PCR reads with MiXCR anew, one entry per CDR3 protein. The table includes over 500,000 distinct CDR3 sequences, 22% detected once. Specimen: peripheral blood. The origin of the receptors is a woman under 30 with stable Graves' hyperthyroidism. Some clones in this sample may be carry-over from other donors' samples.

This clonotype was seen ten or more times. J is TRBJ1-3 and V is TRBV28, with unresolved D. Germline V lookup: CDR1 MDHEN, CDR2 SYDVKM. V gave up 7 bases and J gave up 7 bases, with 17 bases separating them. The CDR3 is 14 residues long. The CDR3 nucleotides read TGTGCCAGCACCCTAGCGAGGGTCGGGAACACCATATATTTT. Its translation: CASTLARVGNTIYF.

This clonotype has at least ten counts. The CDR3 protein is CASSADRGYGYTF. DNA of the CDR3: TGTGCCAGTAGCGCCGACAGGGGCTATGGCTACACCTTC. The gene calls are TRBV19 and TRBJ1-2; 8 bases are a match to TRBD1. The V gene's germline CDR1 is LNHDA and CDR2 SQIVND (reference sequence). This CDR3 comprises 13 residues. With 6 bases clipped from V and 4 bases from J, the junction kept 4 bases outside the gene matches.

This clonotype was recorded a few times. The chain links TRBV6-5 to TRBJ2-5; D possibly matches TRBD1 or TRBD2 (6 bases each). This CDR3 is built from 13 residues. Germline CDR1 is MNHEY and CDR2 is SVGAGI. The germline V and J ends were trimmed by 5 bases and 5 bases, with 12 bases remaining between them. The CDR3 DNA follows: TGTGCCAGCAGTAACCCGGGGGCTGAGACCCAGTACTTC. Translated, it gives CASSNPGAETQYF.

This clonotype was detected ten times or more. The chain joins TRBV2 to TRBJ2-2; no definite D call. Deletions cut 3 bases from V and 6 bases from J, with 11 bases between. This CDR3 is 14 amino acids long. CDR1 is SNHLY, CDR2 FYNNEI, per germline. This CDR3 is CASSEALGSGELFF. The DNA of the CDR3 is TGTGCCAGCAGTGAGGCCCTGGGGTCCGGGGAGCTGTTTTTT.

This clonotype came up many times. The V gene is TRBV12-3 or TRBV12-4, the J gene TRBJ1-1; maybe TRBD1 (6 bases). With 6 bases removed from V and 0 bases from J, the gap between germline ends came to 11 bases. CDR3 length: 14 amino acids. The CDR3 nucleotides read TGTGCCAGCAGCGCCGGACAGCTGAACACTGAAGCTTTCTTT. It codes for CASSAGQLNTEAFF.

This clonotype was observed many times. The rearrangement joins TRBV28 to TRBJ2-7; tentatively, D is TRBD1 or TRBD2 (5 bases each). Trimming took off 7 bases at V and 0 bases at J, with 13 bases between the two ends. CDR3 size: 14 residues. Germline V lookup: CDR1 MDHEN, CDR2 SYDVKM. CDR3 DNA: TGTGCCAGCACCCAGCCCGGGACCTCCTACGAGCAGTACTTC. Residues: CASTQPGTSYEQYF. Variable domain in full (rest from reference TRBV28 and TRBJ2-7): DVKVTQSSRYLVKRTGEKVFLECVQDMDHENMFWYRQDPGLGLRLIYFSYDVKMKEKGDIPEGYSVSREKKERFSLILESASTNQTSMYLCASTQPGTSYEQYFGPGTRLTVT.

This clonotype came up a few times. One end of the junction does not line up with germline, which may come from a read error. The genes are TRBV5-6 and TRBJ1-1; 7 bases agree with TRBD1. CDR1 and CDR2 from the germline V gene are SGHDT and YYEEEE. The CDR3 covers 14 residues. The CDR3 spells CASSIPGQTLQDLF. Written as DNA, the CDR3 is TGTGCCAGCAGCATTCCGGGACAGACCCTTCAGGATCTCTTT.

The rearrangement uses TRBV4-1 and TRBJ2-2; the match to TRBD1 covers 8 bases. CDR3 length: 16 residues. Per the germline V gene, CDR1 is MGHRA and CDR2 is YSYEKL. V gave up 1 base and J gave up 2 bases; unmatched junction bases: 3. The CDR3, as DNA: TGCGCCAGCAGCCAAGTTACAGGGGGAAACACCGGGGAGCTGTTTTTT. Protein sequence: CASSQVTGGNTGELFF.

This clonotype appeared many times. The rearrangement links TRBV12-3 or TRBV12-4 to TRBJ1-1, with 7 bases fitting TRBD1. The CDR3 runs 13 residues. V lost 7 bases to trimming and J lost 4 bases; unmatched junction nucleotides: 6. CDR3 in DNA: TGTGCCAGCATCTTCTCAGGGGGCACTGAAGCTTTCTTT. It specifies CASIFSGGTEAFF.

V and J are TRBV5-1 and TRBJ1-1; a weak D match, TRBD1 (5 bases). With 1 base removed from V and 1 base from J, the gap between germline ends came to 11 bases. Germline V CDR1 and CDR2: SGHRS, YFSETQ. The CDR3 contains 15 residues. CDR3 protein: CASSLTGPPNTEAFF. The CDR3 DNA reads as TGCGCCAGCAGCTTGACGGGGCCCCCGAACACTGAAGCTTTCTTT.

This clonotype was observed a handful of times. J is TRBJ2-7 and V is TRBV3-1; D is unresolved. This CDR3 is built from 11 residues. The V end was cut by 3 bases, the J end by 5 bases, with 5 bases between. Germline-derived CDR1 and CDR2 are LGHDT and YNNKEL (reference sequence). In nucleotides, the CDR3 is TGTGCCAGCAGCCAGACGAACGAGCAGTACTTC. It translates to CASSQTNEQYF.

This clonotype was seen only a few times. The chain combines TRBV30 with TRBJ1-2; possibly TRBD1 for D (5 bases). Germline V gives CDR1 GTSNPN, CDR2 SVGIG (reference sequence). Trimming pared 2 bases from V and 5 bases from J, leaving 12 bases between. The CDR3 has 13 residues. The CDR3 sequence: CAWSLGTAYGYTF. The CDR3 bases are TGTGCCTGGAGTCTCGGGACCGCGTATGGCTACACCTTC. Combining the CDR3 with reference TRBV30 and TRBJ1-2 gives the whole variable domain SQTIHQWPATLVQPVGSPLSLECTVEGTSNPNLYWYRQAAGRGLQLLFYSVGIGQISSEVPQNLSASRPQDRQFILSSKKLLLSDSGFYLCAWSLGTAYGYTFGSGTRLTVV.

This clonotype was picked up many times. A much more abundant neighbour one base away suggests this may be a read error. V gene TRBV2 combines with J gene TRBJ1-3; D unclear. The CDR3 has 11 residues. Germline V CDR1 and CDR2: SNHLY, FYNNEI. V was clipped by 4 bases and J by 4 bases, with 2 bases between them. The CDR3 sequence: CASSVGNTIYF. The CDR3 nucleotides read TGTGCCAGCAGTGTCGGAAACACCATATATTTT.